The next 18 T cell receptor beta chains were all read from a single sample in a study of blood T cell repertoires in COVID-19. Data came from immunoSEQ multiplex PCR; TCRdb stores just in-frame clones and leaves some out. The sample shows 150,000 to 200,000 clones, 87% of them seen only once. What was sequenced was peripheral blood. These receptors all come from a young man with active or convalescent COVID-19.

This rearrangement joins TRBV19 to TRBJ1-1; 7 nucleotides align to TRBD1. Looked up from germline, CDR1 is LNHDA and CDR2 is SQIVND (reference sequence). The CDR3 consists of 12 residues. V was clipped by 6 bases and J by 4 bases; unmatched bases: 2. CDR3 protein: CASRRQGTEAFF. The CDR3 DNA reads TGTGCCAGTAGGAGACAGGGCACTGAAGCTTTCTTT.

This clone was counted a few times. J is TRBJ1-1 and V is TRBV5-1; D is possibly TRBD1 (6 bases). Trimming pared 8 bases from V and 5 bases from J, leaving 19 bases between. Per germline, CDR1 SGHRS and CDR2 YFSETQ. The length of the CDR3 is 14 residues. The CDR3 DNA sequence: TGCGCCAGTAACTCCGGAGCGGGGGCAACTGAAGCTTTCTTT. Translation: CASNSGAGATEAFF.

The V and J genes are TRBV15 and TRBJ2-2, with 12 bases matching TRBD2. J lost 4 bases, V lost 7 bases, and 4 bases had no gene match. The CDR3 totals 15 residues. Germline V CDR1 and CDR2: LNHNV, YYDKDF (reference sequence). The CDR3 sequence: CATITSGGSTGELFF. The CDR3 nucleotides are TGTGCCACCATCACTAGCGGGGGGAGCACCGGGGAGCTGTTTTTT.

CDR3 region: CASSFGGSNEQFF. CDR3 in DNA: TGTGCCAGCAGTTTTGGGGGGTCCAATGAGCAGTTCTTC. V gene TRBV27 combines with J gene TRBJ2-1; D is perhaps TRBD2 (6 bases). The V end was cut by 3 bases, the J end by 6 bases, with 9 bases between. This CDR3 has 13 amino acids. CDR1 MNHEY and CDR2 SMNVEV come from the germline V gene (reference sequence).

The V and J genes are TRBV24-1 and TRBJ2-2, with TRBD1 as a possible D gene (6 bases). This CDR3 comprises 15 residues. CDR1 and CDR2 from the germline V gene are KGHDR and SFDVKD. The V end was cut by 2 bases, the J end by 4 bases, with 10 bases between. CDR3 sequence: CATSDSGEITGELFF. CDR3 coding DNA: TGTGCCACCAGTGATTCAGGGGAAATCACCGGGGAGCTGTTTTTT.

DNA for the CDR3: TGTGCCAGCACGCTACAGGGGCGCACTGAAGCTTTCTTT. Amino acids: CASTLQGRTEAFF. J is TRBJ1-1 and V is TRBV13; 7 bases are a match to TRBD1. V was clipped by 7 bases and J by 4 bases; unmatched bases: 6. There are 13 residues in the CDR3. CDR1 and CDR2 from the germline V gene are PRHDT and FYEKMQ (reference sequence).

The CDR3 is CASSELSPGISGNTIYF. As DNA, the CDR3 is TGTGCCAGCAGTGAATTATCTCCGGGTATATCGGGAAACACCATATATTTT. The V gene is TRBV2, the J gene TRBJ1-3; D ambiguous. This CDR3 is 17 amino acids long. Trimming removed 2 bases from V and 4 bases from J, with 18 bases in between. CDR1 SNHLY and CDR2 FYNNEI come from the germline V gene.

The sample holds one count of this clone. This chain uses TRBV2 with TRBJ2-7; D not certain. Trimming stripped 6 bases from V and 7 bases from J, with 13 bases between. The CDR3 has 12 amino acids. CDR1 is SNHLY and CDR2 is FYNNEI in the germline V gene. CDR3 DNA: TGTGCCAGCAGACCTGGTGACGGGGAGCAGTACTTC. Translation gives CASRPGDGEQYF.

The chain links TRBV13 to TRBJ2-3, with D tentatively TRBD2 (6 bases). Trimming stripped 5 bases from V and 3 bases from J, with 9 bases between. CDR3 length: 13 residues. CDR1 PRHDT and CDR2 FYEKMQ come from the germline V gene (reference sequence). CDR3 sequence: CASSPGRTDTQYF. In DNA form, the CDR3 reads TGTGCCAGCAGCCCGGGGAGGACAGATACGCAGTATTTT.

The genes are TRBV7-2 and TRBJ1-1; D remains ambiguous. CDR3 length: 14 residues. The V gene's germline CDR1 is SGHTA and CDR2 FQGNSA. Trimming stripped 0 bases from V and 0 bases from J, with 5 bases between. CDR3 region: CASSLAVLNTEAFF. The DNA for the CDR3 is TGTGCCAGCAGCTTAGCCGTATTGAACACTGAAGCTTTCTTT.

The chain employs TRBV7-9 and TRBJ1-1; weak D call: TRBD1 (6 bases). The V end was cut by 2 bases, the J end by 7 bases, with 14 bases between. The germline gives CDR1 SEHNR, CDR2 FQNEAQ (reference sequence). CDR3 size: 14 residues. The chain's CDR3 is CASSLPAGDIEAFF. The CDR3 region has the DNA TGTGCCAGCAGCTTACCCGCAGGGGATATTGAAGCTTTCTTT.

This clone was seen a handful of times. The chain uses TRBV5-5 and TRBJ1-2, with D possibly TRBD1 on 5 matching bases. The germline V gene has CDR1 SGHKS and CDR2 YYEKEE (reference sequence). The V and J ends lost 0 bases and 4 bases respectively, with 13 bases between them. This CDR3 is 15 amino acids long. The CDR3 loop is CASSLEQVRSYGYTF. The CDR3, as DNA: TGTGCCAGCAGCTTGGAACAGGTCAGAAGCTATGGCTACACCTTC.

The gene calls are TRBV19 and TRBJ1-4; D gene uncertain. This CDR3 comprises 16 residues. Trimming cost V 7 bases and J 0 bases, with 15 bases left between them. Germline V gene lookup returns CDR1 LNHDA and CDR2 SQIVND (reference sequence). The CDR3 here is CASKEEGRATNEKLFF. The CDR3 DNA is TGTGCCAGTAAGGAGGAAGGGAGAGCAACTAATGAAAAACTGTTTTTT.

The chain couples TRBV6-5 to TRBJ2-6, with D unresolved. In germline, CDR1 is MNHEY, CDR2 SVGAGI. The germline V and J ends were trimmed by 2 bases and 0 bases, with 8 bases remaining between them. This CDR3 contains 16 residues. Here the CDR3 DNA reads TGTGCCAGCAGTTACACGGAGCCCTCTGGGGCCAACGTCCTGACTTTC. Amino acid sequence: CASSYTEPSGANVLTF.

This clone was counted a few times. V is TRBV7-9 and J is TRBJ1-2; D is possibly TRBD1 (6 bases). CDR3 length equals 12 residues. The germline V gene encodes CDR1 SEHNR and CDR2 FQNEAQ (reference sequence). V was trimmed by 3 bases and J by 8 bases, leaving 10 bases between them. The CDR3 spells CASSLYREGYTF. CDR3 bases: TGTGCCAGCAGCTTGTACAGGGAAGGCTACACCTTC. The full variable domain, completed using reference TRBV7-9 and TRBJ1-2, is DTGVSQNPRHKITKRGQNVTFRCDPISEHNRLYWYRQTLGQGPEFLTYFQNEAQLEKSRLLSDRFSAERPKGSFSTLEIQRTEQGDSAMYLCASSLYREGYTFGSGTRLTVV.

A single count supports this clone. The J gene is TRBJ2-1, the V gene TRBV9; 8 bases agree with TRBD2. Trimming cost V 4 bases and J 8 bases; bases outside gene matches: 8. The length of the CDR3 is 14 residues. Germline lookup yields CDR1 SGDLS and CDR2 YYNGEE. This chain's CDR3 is CASSLGLAPYEQFF. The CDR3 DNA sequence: TGTGCCAGCAGCCTAGGACTAGCTCCGTATGAGCAGTTCTTC.

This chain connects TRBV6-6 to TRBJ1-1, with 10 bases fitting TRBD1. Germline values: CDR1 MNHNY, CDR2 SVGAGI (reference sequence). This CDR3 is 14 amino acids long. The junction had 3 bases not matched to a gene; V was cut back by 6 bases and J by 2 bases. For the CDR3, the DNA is TGTGCCAGCAGCCGGACAGGGGGTAACACTGAAGCTTTCTTT. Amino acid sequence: CASSRTGGNTEAFF.

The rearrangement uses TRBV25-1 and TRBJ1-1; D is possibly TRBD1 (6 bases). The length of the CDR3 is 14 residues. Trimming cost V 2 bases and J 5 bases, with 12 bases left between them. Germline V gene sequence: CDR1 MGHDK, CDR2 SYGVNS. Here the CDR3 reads CASSELGGHTEAFF. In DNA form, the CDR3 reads TGTGCCAGCAGTGAACTGGGGGGGCATACTGAAGCTTTCTTT. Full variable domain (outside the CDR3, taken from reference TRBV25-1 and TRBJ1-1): EADIYQTPRYLVIGTGKKITLECSQTMGHDKMYWYQQDPGMELHLIHYSYGVNSTEKGDLSSESTVSRIRTEHFPLTLESARPSHTSQYLCASSELGGHTEAFFGQGTRLTVV.